A single sample gave rise to the 8 T cell receptor beta chains below, sequenced in a study of post-analysis software for immune sequencing data. Study results and limitations: The five TRBV segments detected at higher frequency in patients than in controls included TRBV5-6, TRBV5-1 and TRBV20-1.

Sequencing libraries made from TCR beta cDNA carried unique molecular identifiers. TCRdb recomputed calls from the PCR reads with MiXCR, one row per CDR3 protein. The sample includes about 460,000 distinct CDR3 sequences, 45% of them seen just once. These receptors are not linked to any known antigen. Sequenced: blood. These TCRs come from a girl aged 10-17 years with multiple sclerosis.

The CDR3 nucleotides are TGTGCCAGCTCACGCGAGACTAGCGGGAGGGCCAATGAGCAGTTCTTC. Translating gives CASSRETSGRANEQFF. The chain has TRBV18 and TRBJ2-1; 14 positions match TRBD2. This CDR3 comprises 16 residues. The germline CDR1 and CDR2 sequences are KGHSH and LQKENI. With 4 bases clipped from V and 6 bases from J, the junction kept 5 bases outside the gene matches.

This chain links TRBV28 with TRBJ2-7, with D maybe TRBD2 (5 bases). This CDR3 contains 12 residues. CDR1 is MDHEN and CDR2 is SYDVKM in the germline V gene. The germline V and J ends were trimmed by 8 bases and 2 bases, with 10 bases remaining between them. This chain's CDR3 is CASVSEAYEQYF. DNA for the CDR3: TGTGCCAGCGTATCGGAGGCCTACGAGCAGTACTTC.

The rearrangement uses TRBV12-3 or TRBV12-4 and TRBJ1-2, with D possibly being TRBD1 (5 bases). There are 12 residues in the CDR3. Deletions cut 6 bases from V and 8 bases from J, with 13 bases between. Here the CDR3 DNA reads TGTGCCAGCAGCCGTTCTACAGGAGGCTACACCTTC. This encodes CASSRSTGGYTF.

This clonotype was seen a handful of times. This chain connects TRBV28 to TRBJ1-4; TRBD1 might be the D (6 bases). Germline V gene data show CDR1 as MDHEN and CDR2 as SYDVKM. This CDR3 is built from 15 residues. V dropped 1 base and J dropped 7 bases, with 13 bases sitting between them. The CDR3 nucleotides read TGTGCCAGCAGTTTATTGACAGGTCGGGCTGAAAAACTGTTTTTT. Amino acid sequence: CASSLLTGRAEKLFF.

The DNA of the CDR3 is TGCGCCAGCAGCACCCACACTAGCGGGAGGGGCAATGAGCAGTTCTTC. It encodes CASSTHTSGRGNEQFF. The chain combines TRBV5-1 with TRBJ2-1, with TRBD2 matching 13 bases. Losses at the gene ends were 4 bases for V and 6 bases for J; bases not matched to a gene: 7. The germline V gene has CDR1 SGHRS and CDR2 YFSETQ. This CDR3 contains 16 residues.

This clonotype was observed a few times. The CDR3 reads CASNVGPLYEQYF. Written as DNA, the CDR3 is TGTGCCAGCAACGTCGGACCACTCTACGAGCAGTACTTC. The rearrangement joins TRBV7-8 to TRBJ2-7; D not resolved. Trimming left V 7 bases short and J 3 bases short, with 13 bases between. This CDR3 is 13 amino acids long. In germline, CDR1 is SGHVS, CDR2 FQNEAQ.

The chain uses TRBV19 and TRBJ2-7; tentative D call: TRBD1 (5 bases). CDR3 length: 13 amino acids. Trimming took 1 base from V and 3 from J, leaving 7 bases between them. Germline V lookup: CDR1 LNHDA, CDR2 SQIVND (reference sequence). CDR3 sequence reads: CASSIAQDYEQYF. As DNA, the CDR3 is TGTGCCAGTAGTATAGCACAGGACTACGAGCAGTACTTC.

The chain links TRBV11-2 to TRBJ2-3; D is unclear. Trimming removed 1 base from V and 0 bases from J, with 11 bases in between. Germline V gives CDR1 SGHAT, CDR2 FQNNGV. This CDR3 is built from 16 residues. This CDR3 is CASSLAQRSSTDTQYF. The CDR3 nucleotides read TGTGCCAGCAGCTTAGCCCAGCGCTCTAGCACAGATACGCAGTATTTT.